These 26 T cell receptor beta chains originate from one sample sequenced in a study of control samples from healthy donors and cancer patients. Only in-frame clones appear in the TCRdb table, and some are missing; sequencing was by immunoSEQ multiplex PCR. The data show around 150,000 clones, with around 94% seen just once and less than 15% held by the top ten. Sequencing was carried out using PBMCs. These receptors were obtained from a man aged 60 to 69 with colorectal cancer.

The rearrangement joins TRBV11-2 to TRBJ1-5; D unclear. CDR3 length: 13 amino acids. The germline V gene encodes CDR1 SGHAT and CDR2 FQNNGV. V was clipped by 2 bases and J by 1 base, with 3 bases between them. CDR3 in amino acids: CASSLWSNQPQHF. CDR3 DNA: TGTGCCAGCAGCTTATGGAGCAATCAGCCCCAGCATTTT.

CDR3 bases: TGTGCCAGCAGGGAGAGGTTGGGGAGCTCCTACGAGCAGTACTTC. Its protein product is CASRERLGSSYEQYF. The chain recombines TRBV6-5 with TRBJ2-7, with D maybe TRBD2 (5 bases). Germline assignment: CDR1 MNHEY and CDR2 SVGAGI. This CDR3 spans 15 amino acids. Trimming took 6 bases from V and 0 from J, leaving 15 bases between them.

The V and J genes are TRBV14 and TRBJ2-3; TRBD2 matches 13 bases. The germline V gene encodes CDR1 SGHDN and CDR2 FVKESK. The ends lost 0 bases at V and 5 bases at J; junction bases unmatched: 5. The CDR3 is 17 amino acids. The CDR3 coding sequence is TGTGCCAGCAGCCAAGATGGACTAGCGGGGGTGGGAGATACGCAGTATTTT. Its protein is CASSQDGLAGVGDTQYF.

The V and J genes are TRBV2 and TRBJ1-1; 9 bases are a match to TRBD1. The CDR3 runs to 15 residues. Trimming took 7 bases from V and 5 from J; bases not matched to a gene: 11. CDR1 is SNHLY, CDR2 FYNNEI, per germline. This CDR3 is CASKGQGLTGTEAFF. The CDR3 DNA reads as TGTGCCAGCAAAGGACAGGGGTTAACCGGAACTGAAGCTTTCTTT.

This chain connects TRBV7-6 to TRBJ2-3; 10 bases align to TRBD1. CDR3 length equals 15 residues. After removal of 5 bases from V and 3 bases from J, the junction contained 5 bases not matched to a gene. Per germline, CDR1 SGHVS and CDR2 FNYEAQ. In DNA form, the CDR3 reads TGTGCCAGCAGCCGCGACAGGGGGCCGACAGATACGCAGTATTTT. Protein: CASSRDRGPTDTQYF.

The V gene is TRBV12-3 or TRBV12-4, the J gene TRBJ1-1; D not certain. V lost 5 bases to trimming and J lost 0 bases, with 7 bases between them. The CDR3 length is 13 residues. This CDR3 reads CASSPGVNTEAFF. CDR3 nucleotide sequence: TGTGCCAGCAGTCCGGGAGTGAACACTGAAGCTTTCTTT.

The CDR3 reads CATSELTGNEQFF. The CDR3 DNA reads TGTGCCACCAGTGAACTGACAGGGAATGAGCAGTTCTTC. This chain connects TRBV24-1 to TRBJ2-1; 7 nucleotides agree with TRBD1. After removal of 4 bases from V and 7 bases from J, the junction contained 3 bases not matched to a gene. The CDR3 has 13 residues. CDR1 KGHDR and CDR2 SFDVKD come from the germline V gene.

This sequence joins TRBV29-1 and TRBJ1-2; 7 positions agree with TRBD1. V was pared by 5 bases and J by 8 bases, with 8 bases of the junction left unmatched. The CDR3 sequence is 12 residues long. CDR1 and CDR2 (germline): SQVTM, ANQGSEA. CDR3 region: CSVLGTVEGYTF. CDR3 nucleotides: TGCAGCGTTCTAGGGACAGTCGAAGGCTACACCTTC.

This chain connects TRBV6-2 or TRBV6-3 to TRBJ2-3; 7 bases are shared with TRBD2. Germline lookup yields CDR1 MNHEY and CDR2 SVGEGT. V trimming: 5 bases; J trimming: 5 bases; junction bases outside the gene matches: 16. This CDR3 spans 17 amino acids. The CDR3 DNA reads TGTGCCAGCAGTGCGCCGGGGGGTAGCGGCGGGGGAGATACGCAGTATTTT. This codes for CASSAPGGSGGGDTQYF.

The J gene is TRBJ1-2, the V gene TRBV19, with D maybe TRBD1 (6 bases). The length of the CDR3 is 13 residues. V shed 5 bases and J shed 3 bases, with 10 bases lying between them. Germline assignment: CDR1 LNHDA and CDR2 SQIVND (reference sequence). The CDR3 here is CASSASGDYGYTF. In nucleotides, the CDR3 is TGTGCCAGTAGTGCATCAGGGGACTATGGCTACACCTTC.

The gene calls are TRBV27 and TRBJ2-7; either TRBD1 or TRBD2 may fit D (5 bases each). The CDR3 runs to 13 residues. Germline-derived CDR1 and CDR2 are MNHEY and SMNVEV (reference sequence). The V gene lost 2 bases and the J gene lost 1 base, with 6 bases spanning the gap. CDR3 sequence: CASSLEGSYEQYF. The CDR3 DNA follows: TGTGCCAGCAGTTTAGAGGGGTCCTACGAGCAGTACTTC.

This chain links TRBV11-2 with TRBJ1-1; D is undetermined. This CDR3 contains 13 residues. Trimming took 1 base from V and 4 from J, leaving 7 bases between them. Germline values: CDR1 SGHAT, CDR2 FQNNGV. CDR3 sequence reads: CASSLVSSTEAFF. CDR3 DNA sequence: TGTGCCAGCAGCTTAGTCTCGAGCACTGAAGCTTTCTTT.

V gene TRBV2 combines with J gene TRBJ1-2; 7 bases fit TRBD1. Germline-derived CDR1 and CDR2 are SNHLY and FYNNEI. This CDR3 contains 12 residues. The V and J ends lost 8 bases and 12 bases, in that order; junction bases with no gene match: 12. CDR3 amino acids: CASRLTTGFNTF. The CDR3 region has the DNA TGTGCCAGCCGGCTTACGACAGGGTTTAACACCTTC.

The chain combines TRBV19 with TRBJ1-5; the D is unclear. Germline V gene data show CDR1 as LNHDA and CDR2 as SQIVND (reference sequence). Trimming cost V 1 base and J 1 base, with 11 bases left between them. CDR3 size: 16 residues. The CDR3 loop reads CASSIGRGWSNQPQHF. CDR3 nucleotides: TGTGCCAGTAGTATAGGTCGGGGTTGGAGCAATCAGCCCCAGCATTTT.

This chain joins TRBV7-8 and TRBJ2-2; 7 nucleotides align to TRBD1. J lost 7 bases, V lost 1 base, and 6 bases had no gene match. Germline V gene data show CDR1 as SGHVS and CDR2 as FQNEAQ. This CDR3 spans 15 amino acids. CDR3 region: CASSLGTGSLGELFF. The CDR3 bases are TGTGCCAGCAGCTTAGGGACAGGCTCCCTCGGGGAGCTGTTTTTT.

The genes are TRBV29-1 and TRBJ2-3; D may match TRBD1 or TRBD2 (6 bases each). The CDR3 totals 14 residues. The germline V gene encodes CDR1 SQVTM and CDR2 ANQGSEA. Trimming took 7 bases from V and 0 from J, leaving 14 bases between them. Written as DNA, the CDR3 is TGCAGCGCCGGGGGCCAGGGAAGCACAGATACGCAGTATTTT. Encoded protein: CSAGGQGSTDTQYF.

This chain links TRBV5-6 with TRBJ1-2, with D unresolved. Germline V gene sequence: CDR1 SGHDT, CDR2 YYEEEE. Trimming left V 0 bases short and J 8 bases short, with 17 bases between. There are 15 residues in the CDR3. The CDR3 here is CASSLVHSHMIGYTF. DNA for the CDR3: TGTGCCAGCAGCTTGGTCCACAGTCATATGATCGGCTACACCTTC.

The chain employs TRBV7-2 and TRBJ1-1, with 7 bases matching TRBD1. Losses at the gene ends were 4 bases for V and 1 base for J; bases not matched to a gene: 6. The CDR3 spans 15 residues. Per germline, CDR1 SGHTA and CDR2 FQGNSA. The CDR3 is CASSSWTGGNTEAFF. As DNA, the CDR3 is TGTGCCAGCAGCTCCTGGACAGGCGGGAACACTGAAGCTTTCTTT.

The table lists this clone with a count of one. The chain is built from TRBV3-1 (or the pseudogene TRBV3-2) and TRBJ2-7, with 7 bases matching TRBD1. This CDR3 has 16 amino acids. Germline V gene sequence: CDR1 LGHDT, CDR2 YNNKEL (reference sequence). V was pared by 5 bases and J by 3 bases, with 13 bases of the junction left unmatched. Written as DNA, the CDR3 is TGTGCCAGCAGCGCTCAATTCGGGACAGTTAACTACGAGCAGTACTTC. It codes for CASSAQFGTVNYEQYF.

The chain joins TRBV7-9 to TRBJ2-5; maybe TRBD1 (5 bases). This CDR3 contains 19 residues. Trimming removed 1 base at V and 0 bases at J, with 21 bases between. The V gene's germline CDR1 is SEHNR and CDR2 FQNEAQ (reference sequence). Written as DNA, the CDR3 is TGTGCCAGCAGCTTAGTAGGGCCTCGCAGGGCCCATGACCAAGAGACCCAGTACTTC. This sequence encodes CASSLVGPRRAHDQETQYF.

V usage is TRBV6-5 and J usage is TRBJ2-7; TRBD2 might be the D (5 bases). The CDR3 is 14 residues long. From germline, CDR1 is MNHEY and CDR2 SVGAGI. Trimming took 10 bases from V and 6 from J, leaving 22 bases between them. The CDR3 spells CATSTVGNRGEQYF. The CDR3 nucleotides are TGTGCCACCTCAACGGTCGGGAACCGGGGCGAGCAGTACTTC.

This chain links TRBV3-1 (or the pseudogene TRBV3-2) with TRBJ1-6; unclear D gene. The germline V gene has CDR1 LGHDT and CDR2 YNNKEL (reference sequence). The V gene lost 4 bases and the J gene lost 8 bases, with 12 bases spanning the gap. The CDR3 contains 14 residues. The chain's CDR3 is CASSPATVYSPLHF. The DNA for the CDR3 is TGTGCCAGCAGCCCCGCGACGGTATATTCACCCCTCCACTTT.

J is TRBJ2-7 and V is TRBV11-2; unclear D gene. CDR3 length: 12 amino acids. Trimming took off 4 bases at V and 5 bases at J, with 9 bases between the two ends. From germline, CDR1 is SGHAT and CDR2 FQNNGV. DNA for the CDR3: TGTGCCAGCAGCTCCCTCTTCCACGAGCAGTACTTC. Translating it yields CASSSLFHEQYF.

The chain uses TRBV3-1 (or the pseudogene TRBV3-2) and TRBJ1-4; TRBD1 is a possible D gene (5 bases). CDR1 and CDR2 from the germline V gene are LGHDT and YNNKEL (reference sequence). V lost 8 bases and J 4 bases, leaving 17 bases between the germline ends. This CDR3 region has 15 residues. In DNA, the CDR3 is TGTGCCAGCTCCGGGGGTCCCAGCTTTAATGAAAAACTGTTTTTT. Translating it yields CASSGGPSFNEKLFF.

This chain links TRBV7-9 with TRBJ2-1; D could derive from TRBD1 or TRBD2 (5 bases each). Germline V gene data show CDR1 as SEHNR and CDR2 as FQNEAQ (reference sequence). Trimming took 6 bases from V and 5 from J, leaving 11 bases between them. The length of the CDR3 is 13 residues. The CDR3 region has the DNA TGTGCCAGCAGACCAGGGACCGACAATGAGCAGTTCTTC. This sequence encodes CASRPGTDNEQFF.

The chain couples TRBV6-2 or TRBV6-3 to TRBJ2-7, with 12 bases lining up with TRBD1. This CDR3 has 18 amino acids. V lost 6 bases and J lost 5; bases outside the gene matches: 17. Germline CDR1 MNHEY, CDR2 SVGEGT. The CDR3 reads CASSRREDGTGGEDEQYF. DNA for the CDR3: TGTGCCAGCAGCCGAAGGGAGGACGGGACAGGGGGCGAGGACGAGCAGTACTTC.